This T cell receptor beta chain stems from a study of shared clonotypes between healthy human individuals. Roughly 27,000 T cell genomes, or around 0.2 ug DNA, went into the sorted-subset replicate PCRs. Sequencing used immunoSEQ multiplex PCR; TCRdb keeps in-frame clones, though not all of them. Of 1.5 million to 2.5 million clones detected, approximately 94% appear once; the ten largest clones hold 1.2%. This clone has a single count. Germline values: CDR1 MDHEN, CDR2 SYDVKM. The V gene lost 5 bases and the J gene lost 3 bases, with 13 bases spanning the gap. CDR3 size: 14 residues. Positive CCR7 selection of CD45RO-negative cells yielded the naive CD8 cells, and terminally differentiated effector memory CD45RA+ cells were excluded.

This chain connects TRBV28 to TRBJ1-1, with no clear D. The sample was naive CD8+ T cells sorted from blood. The TCR was taken from a man younger than 35 in good health. The CDR3 sequence is CASSPPGGDTEAFF. The CDR3 DNA follows: TGTGCCAGCAGTCCGCCGGGCGGGGACACTGAAGCTTTCTTT.